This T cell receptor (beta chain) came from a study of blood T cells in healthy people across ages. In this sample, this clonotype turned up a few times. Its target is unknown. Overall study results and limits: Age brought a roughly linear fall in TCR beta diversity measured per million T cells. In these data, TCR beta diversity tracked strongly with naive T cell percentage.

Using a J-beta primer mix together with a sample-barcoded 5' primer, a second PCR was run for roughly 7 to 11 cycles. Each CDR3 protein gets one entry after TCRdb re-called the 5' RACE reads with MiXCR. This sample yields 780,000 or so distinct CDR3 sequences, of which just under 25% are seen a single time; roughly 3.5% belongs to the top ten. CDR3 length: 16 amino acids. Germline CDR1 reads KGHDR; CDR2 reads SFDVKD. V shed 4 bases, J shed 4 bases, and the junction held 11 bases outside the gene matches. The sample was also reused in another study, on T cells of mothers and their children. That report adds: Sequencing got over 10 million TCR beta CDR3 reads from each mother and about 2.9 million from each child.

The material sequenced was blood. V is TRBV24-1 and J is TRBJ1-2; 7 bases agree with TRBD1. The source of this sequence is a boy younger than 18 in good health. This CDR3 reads CATSDSTGDLAYGYTF. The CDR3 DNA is TGTGCCACCAGTGACTCTACAGGGGATTTGGCCTATGGCTACACCTTC.